The rows below give T cell receptor beta chains drawn from one sample of a study of neoadjuvant anti-PD-1 for oral cavity cancer. Profiled with immunoSEQ multiplex PCR; TCRdb holds only in-frame clones, not every one. The sample has some 9,800 clones; roughly 64% are singletons. The starting material was PBMCs, obtained after nivolumab (anti-PD-1) treatment. Every receptor here comes from a person between 40 and 80 years old with oral cavity squamous cell carcinoma. CDR3s leave out the opening cysteine and the closing phenylalanine or tryptophan.

>TRBV5-6
ASSLGHYNSPLH
>TRBV4-1
ASSPLAGVGKETQY
>TRBV7-8
ASSLGGTNEKLF
>TRBV19
ASSKGLAGGRGEQF
>TRBV5-6
ASSYPQGLNTEAF
>TRBV19
ASSETRDRSSSQY
>TRBV12-5
ASGSGNAGNTIY
>TRBV6-5
ASRPRRQTPPLH
>TRBV5-1
ASSRDGVNTGELF
>TRBV4-2
ASSPGTSGGAETQY
>TRBV11-2
ASSAVVPGQRGSGTEAF
>TRBV15
ATSPLLGGGDYYEKLF
>TRBV7-2
ASSSAGLPYEQY
>TRBV7-3
ASSSDRSYGYT
>TRBV28
ASTPGGGNRDSPLH